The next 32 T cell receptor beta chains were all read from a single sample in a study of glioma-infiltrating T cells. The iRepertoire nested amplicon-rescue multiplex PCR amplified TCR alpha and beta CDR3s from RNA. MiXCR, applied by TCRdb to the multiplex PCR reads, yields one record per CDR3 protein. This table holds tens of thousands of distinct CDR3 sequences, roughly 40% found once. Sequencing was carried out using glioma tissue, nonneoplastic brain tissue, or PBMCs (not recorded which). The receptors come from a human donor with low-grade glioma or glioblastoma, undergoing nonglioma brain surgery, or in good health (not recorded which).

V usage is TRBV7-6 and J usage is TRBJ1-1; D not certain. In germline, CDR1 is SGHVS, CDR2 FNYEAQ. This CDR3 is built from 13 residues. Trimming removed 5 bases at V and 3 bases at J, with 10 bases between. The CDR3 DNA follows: TGTGCCAGCAGCATAAAGATGGACACTGAAGCTTTCTTT. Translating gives CASSIKMDTEAFF.

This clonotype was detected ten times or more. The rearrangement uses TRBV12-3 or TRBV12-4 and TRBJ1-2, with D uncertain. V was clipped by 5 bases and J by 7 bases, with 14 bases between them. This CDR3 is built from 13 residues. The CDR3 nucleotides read TGTGCCAGCAGTACAACCATAACTGGTGGCTACACCTTC. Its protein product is CASSTTITGGYTF.

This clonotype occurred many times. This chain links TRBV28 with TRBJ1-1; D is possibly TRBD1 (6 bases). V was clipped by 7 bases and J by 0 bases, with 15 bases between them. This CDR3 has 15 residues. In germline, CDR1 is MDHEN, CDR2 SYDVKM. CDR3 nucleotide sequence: TGTGCCAGCACCCCGGGGGGCCGGATGAACACTGAAGCTTTCTTT. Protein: CASTPGGRMNTEAFF.

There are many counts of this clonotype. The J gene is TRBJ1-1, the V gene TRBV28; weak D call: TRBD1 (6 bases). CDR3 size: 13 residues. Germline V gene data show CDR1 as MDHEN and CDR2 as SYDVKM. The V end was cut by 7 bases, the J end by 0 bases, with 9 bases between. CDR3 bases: TGTGCCAGCAAAACAGGGTTGAACACTGAAGCTTTCTTT. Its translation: CASKTGLNTEAFF.

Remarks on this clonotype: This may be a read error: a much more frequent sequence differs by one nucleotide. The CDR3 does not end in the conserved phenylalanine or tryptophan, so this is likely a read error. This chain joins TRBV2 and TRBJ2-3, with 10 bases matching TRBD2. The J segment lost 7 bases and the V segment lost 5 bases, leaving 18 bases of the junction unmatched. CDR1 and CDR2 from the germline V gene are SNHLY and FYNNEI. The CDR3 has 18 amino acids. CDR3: CASSTIYPEREGHYTQYS. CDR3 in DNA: TGTGCCAGCAGTACAATATATCCGGAGCGGGAGGGCCATTATACGCAGTATTCT.

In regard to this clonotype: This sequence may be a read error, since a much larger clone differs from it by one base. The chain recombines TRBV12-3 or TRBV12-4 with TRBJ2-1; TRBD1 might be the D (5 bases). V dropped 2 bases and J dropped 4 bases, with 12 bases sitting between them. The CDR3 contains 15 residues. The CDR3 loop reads CASSLMWTQYNEQFF. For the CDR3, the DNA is TGTGCCAGCAGTTTAATGTGGACACAATACAATGAGCAGTTCTTC.

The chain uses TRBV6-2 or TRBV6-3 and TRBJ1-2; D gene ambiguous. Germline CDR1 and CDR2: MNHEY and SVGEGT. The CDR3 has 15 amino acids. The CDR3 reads CVSSYSQGVNYGYTF. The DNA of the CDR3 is TGTGTTAGCAGTTACTCGCAAGGTGTTAACTATGGCTACACCTTC.

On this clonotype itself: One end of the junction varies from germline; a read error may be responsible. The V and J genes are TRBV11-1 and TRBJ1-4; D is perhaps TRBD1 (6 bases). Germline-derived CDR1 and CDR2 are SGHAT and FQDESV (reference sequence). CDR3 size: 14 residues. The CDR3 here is CASSFNRVDEKLLF. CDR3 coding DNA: TGTGCCAGCAGCTTCAACAGGGTCGATGAAAAACTGCTTTTT.

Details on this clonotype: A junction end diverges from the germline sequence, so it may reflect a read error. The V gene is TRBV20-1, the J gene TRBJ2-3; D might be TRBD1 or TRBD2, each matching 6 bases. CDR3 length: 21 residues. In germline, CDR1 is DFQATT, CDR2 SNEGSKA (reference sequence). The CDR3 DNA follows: TGCAGTGCTAGAGACCCTGGGGCAACTAGCTGGGGGGCGGTCCGCACAGCTCCTCCGTCTTTT. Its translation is CSARDPGATSWGAVRTAPPSF.

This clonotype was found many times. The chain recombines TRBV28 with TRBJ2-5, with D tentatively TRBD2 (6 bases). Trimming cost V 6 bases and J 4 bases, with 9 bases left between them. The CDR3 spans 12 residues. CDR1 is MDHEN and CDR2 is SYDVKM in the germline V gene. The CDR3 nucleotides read TGTGCCAGCAGCCGGGAGTTAGAGACCCAGTACTTC. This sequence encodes CASSRELETQYF.

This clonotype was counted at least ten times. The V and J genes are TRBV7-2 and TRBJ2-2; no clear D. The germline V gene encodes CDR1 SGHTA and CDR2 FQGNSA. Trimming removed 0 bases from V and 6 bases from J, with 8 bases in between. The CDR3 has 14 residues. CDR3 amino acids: CASSLAGSAGELFF. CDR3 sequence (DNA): TGTGCCAGCAGCTTAGCAGGATCCGCCGGGGAGCTGTTTTTT. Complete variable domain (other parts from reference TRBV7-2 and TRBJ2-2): GAGVSQSPSNKVTEKGKDVELRCDPISGHTALYWYRQSLGQGLEFLIYFQGNSAPDKSGLPSDRFSAERTGGSVSTLTIQRTQQEDSAVYLCASSLAGSAGELFFGEGSRLTVL.

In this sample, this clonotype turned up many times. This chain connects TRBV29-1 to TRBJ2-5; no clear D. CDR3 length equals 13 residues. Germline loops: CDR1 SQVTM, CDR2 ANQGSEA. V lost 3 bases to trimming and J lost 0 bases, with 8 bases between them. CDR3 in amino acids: CSVDRGYQETQYF. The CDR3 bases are TGCAGCGTTGATCGTGGGTACCAAGAGACCCAGTACTTC. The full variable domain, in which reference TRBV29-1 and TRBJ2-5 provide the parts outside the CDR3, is SAVISQKPSRDICQRGTSLTIQCQVDSQVTMMFWYRQQPGQSLTLIATANQGSEATYESGFVIDKFPISRPNLTFSTLTVSNMSPEDSSIYLCSVDRGYQETQYFGPGTRLLVL.

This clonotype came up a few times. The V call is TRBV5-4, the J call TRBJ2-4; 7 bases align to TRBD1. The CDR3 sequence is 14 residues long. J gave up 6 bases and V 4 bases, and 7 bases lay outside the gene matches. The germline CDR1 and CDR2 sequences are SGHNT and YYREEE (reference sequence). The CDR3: CASSGDRALNIQYF. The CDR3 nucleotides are TGTGCCAGCAGCGGCGACAGGGCCTTAAACATTCAGTACTTC.

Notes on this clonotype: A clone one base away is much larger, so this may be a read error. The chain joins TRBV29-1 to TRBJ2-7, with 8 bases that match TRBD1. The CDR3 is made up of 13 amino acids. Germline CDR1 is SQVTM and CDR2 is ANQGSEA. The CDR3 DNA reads TGCAGGGCTTCCGGGACAGGAGTCTACGAGCAGTACTTC. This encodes CRASGTGVYEQYF.

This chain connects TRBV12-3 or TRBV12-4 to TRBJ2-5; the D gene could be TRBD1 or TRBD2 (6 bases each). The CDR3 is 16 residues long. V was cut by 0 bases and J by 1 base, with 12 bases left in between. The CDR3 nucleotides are TGTGCCAGCAGTTTAGCGCTAGGGGGGTTCCAAGAGACCCAGTACTTC. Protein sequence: CASSLALGGFQETQYF.

CDR3 coding DNA: TGTGCCAGCAGCGTTTTTGTCCTACAGGAATTGAACACTGAAGCTTTCTTT. This translates into CASSVFVLQELNTEAFF. The V gene is TRBV9, the J gene TRBJ1-1; D may be TRBD1 (5 bases). Looked up from germline, CDR1 is SGDLS and CDR2 is YYNGEE. V lost 2 bases and J lost 0, with 17 bases in between. This CDR3 is built from 17 residues.

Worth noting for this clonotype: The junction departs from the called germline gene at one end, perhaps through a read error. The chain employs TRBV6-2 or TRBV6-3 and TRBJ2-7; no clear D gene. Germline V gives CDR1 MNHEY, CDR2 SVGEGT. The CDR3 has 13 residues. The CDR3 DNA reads TGTGCCAGCAGTTTGGGTCTAGGCTACGAGCAGCACTTC. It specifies CASSLGLGYEQHF.

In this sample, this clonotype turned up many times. CDR3 coding DNA: TGTGCCAGCAGCCCCGCAAGGAGCAATCAGCCCCAGCATTTT. It codes for CASSPARSNQPQHF. This chain joins TRBV12-3 or TRBV12-4 and TRBJ1-5; no reliable D call. V shed 6 bases and J shed 1 base, with 10 bases lying between them. The length of the CDR3 is 14 residues.

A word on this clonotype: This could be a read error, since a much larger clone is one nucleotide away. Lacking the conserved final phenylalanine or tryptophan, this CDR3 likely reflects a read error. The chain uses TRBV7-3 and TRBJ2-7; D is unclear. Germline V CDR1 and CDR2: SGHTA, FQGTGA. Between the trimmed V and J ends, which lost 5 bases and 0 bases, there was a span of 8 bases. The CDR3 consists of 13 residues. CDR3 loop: CASSPTPSYEQYS. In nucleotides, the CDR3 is TGTGCCAGCAGCCCCACCCCCTCCTACGAGCAGTACTCC.

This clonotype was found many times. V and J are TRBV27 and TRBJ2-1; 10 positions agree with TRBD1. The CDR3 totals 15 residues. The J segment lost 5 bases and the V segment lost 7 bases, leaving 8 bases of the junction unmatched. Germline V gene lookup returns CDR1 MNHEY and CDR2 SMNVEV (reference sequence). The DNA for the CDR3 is TGTGCCAGCAACACCCGGGACAGGGGAAACAATGAGCAGTTCTTC. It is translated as CASNTRDRGNNEQFF.

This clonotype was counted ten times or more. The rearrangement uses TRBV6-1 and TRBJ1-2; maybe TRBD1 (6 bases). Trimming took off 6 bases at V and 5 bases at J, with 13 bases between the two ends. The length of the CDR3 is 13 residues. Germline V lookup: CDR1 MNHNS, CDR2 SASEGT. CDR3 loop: CASSPGQIYGYTF. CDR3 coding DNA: TGTGCCAGCAGCCCCGGACAGATTTATGGCTACACCTTC.

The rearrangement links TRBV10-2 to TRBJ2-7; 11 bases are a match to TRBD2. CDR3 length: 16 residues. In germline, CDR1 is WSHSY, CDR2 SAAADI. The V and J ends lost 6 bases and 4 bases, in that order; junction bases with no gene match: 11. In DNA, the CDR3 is TGCGCCAGCAGGTCCGGGACTAGCGGCTCCCAGTACGAGCAGTACTTC. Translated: CASRSGTSGSQYEQYF.

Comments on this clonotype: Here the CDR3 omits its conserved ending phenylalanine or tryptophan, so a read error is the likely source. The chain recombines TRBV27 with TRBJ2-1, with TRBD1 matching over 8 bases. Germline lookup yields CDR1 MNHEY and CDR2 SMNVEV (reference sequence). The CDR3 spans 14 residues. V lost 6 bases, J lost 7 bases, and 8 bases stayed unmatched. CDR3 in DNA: TGTGCCAGCAGCCTAGGACAGGGCCTGAATGAGCAGTTCCTC. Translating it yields CASSLGQGLNEQFL.

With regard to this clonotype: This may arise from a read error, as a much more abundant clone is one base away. The CDR3 sequence: CASSPRDRPYNGQFF. CDR3 DNA sequence: TGTGCCAGTAGTCCCCGGGACAGGCCCTACAATGGGCAGTTCTTC. This rearrangement joins TRBV19 to TRBJ2-1; 8 nucleotides line up with TRBD1. This CDR3 contains 15 residues. Germline loops: CDR1 LNHDA, CDR2 SQIVND (reference sequence).

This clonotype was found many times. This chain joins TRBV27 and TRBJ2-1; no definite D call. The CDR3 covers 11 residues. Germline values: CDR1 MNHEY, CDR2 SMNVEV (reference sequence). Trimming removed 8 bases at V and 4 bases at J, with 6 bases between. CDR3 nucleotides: TGTGCCAGCCGTCAGTACAATGAGCAGTTCTTC. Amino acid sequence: CASRQYNEQFF.

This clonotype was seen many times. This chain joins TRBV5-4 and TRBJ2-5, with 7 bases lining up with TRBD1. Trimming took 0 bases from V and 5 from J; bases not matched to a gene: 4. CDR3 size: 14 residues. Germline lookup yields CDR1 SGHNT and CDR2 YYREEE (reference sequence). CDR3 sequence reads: CASSLVGTEETQYF. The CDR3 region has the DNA TGTGCCAGCAGCTTGGTCGGGACAGAGGAGACCCAGTACTTC.

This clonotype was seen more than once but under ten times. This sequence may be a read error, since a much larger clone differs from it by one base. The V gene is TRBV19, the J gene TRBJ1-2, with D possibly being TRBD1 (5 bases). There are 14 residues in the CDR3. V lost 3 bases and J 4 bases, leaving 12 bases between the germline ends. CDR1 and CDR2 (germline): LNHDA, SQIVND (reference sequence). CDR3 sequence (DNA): TGTGCCAGTAGTATTTCCCGACAGACCTATGGCTACACCTTC. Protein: CASSISRQTYGYTF.

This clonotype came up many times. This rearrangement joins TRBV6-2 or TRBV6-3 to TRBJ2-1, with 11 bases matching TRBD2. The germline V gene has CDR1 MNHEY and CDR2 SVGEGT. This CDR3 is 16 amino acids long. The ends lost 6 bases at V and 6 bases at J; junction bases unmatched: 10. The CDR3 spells CASSPKLAGAFNEQFF. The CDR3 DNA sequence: TGTGCCAGCAGCCCAAAACTAGCGGGAGCATTCAATGAGCAGTTCTTC.

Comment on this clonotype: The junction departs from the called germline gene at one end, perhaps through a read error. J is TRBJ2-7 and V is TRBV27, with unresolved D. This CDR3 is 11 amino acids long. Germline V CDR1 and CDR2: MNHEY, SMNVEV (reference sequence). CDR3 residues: CASKRNNEQNF. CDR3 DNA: TGTGCCAGCAAGAGAAACAATGAGCAGAACTTC.

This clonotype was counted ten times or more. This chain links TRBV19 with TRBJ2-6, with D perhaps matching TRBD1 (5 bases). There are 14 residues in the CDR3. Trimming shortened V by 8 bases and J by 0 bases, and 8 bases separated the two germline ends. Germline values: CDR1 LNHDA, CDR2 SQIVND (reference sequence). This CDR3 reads CASDSHSGANVLTF. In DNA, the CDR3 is TGTGCCAGTGACAGTCACTCTGGGGCCAACGTCCTGACTTTC. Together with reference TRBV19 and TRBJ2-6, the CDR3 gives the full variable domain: DGGITQSPKYLFRKEGQNVTLSCEQNLNHDAMYWYRQDPGQGLRLIYYSQIVNDFQKGDIAEGYSVSREKKESFPLTVTSAQKNPTAFYLCASDSHSGANVLTFGAGSRLTVL.

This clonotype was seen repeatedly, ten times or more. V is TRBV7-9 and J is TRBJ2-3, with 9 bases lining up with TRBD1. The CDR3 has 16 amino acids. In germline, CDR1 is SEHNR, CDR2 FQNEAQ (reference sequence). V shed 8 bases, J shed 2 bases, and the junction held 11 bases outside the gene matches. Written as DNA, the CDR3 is TGTGCCAGCGGTCCCGGGACAGGGTTCCTCACAGATACGCAGTATTTT. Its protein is CASGPGTGFLTDTQYF. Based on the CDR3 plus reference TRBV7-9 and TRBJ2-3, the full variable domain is DTGVSQNPRHKITKRGQNVTFRCDPISEHNRLYWYRQTLGQGPEFLTYFQNEAQLEKSRLLSDRFSAERPKGSFSTLEIQRTEQGDSAMYLCASGPGTGFLTDTQYFGPGTRLTVL.

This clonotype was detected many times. The CDR3 sequence is CASSFPGLLQPQHF. The CDR3, as DNA: TGTGCCAGCAGTTTCCCGGGACTTCTTCAGCCCCAGCATTTT. This chain connects TRBV2 to TRBJ1-5; D perhaps matches TRBD1 (5 bases). Germline-derived CDR1 and CDR2 are SNHLY and FYNNEI. V lost 5 bases, J lost 6 bases, and 14 bases lay in between. The CDR3 is 14 residues long.